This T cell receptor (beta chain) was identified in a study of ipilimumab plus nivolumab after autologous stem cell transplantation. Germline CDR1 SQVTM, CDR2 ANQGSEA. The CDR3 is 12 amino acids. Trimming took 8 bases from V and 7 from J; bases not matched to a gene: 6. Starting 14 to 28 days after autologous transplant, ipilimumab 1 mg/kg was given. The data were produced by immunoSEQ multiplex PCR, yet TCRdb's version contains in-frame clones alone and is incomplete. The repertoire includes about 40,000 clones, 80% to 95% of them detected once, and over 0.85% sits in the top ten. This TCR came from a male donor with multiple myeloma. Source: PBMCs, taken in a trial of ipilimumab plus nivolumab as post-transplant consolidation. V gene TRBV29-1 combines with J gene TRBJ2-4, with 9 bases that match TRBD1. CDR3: CSYGTGKNIQYF. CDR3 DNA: TGCAGCTACGGGACAGGGAAGAACATTCAGTACTTC.